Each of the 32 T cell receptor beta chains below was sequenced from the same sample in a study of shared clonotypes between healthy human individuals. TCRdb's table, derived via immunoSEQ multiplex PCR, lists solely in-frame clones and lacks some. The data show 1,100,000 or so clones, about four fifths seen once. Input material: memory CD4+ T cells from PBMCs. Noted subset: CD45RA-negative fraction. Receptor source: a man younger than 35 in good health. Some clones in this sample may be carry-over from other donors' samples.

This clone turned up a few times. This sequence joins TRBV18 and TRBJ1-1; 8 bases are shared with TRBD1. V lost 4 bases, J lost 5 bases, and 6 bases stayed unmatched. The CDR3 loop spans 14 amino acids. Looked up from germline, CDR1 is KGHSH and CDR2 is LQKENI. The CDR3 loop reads CASSRQGADTEAFF. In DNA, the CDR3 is TGTGCCAGCTCACGGCAGGGGGCAGATACTGAAGCTTTCTTT.

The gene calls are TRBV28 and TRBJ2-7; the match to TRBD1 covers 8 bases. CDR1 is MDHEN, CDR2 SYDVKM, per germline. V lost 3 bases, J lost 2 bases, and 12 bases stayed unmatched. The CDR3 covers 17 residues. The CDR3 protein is CASSFFTGTGWTYEQYF. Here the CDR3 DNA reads TGTGCCAGCAGTTTCTTCACCGGGACAGGTTGGACCTACGAGCAGTACTTC.

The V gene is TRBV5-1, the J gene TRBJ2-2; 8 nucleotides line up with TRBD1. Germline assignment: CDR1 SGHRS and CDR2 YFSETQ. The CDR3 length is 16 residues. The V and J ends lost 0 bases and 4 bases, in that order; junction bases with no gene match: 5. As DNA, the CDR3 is TGCGCCAGCAGCTTGGAGCAGGGGGCTGGCACCGGGGAGCTGTTTTTT. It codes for CASSLEQGAGTGELFF. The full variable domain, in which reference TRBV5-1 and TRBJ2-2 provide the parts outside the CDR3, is KAGVTQTPRYLIKTRGQQVTLSCSPISGHRSVSWYQQTPGQGLQFLFEYFSETQRNKGNFPGRFSGRQFSNSRSEMNVSTLELGDSALYLCASSLEQGAGTGELFFGEGSRLTVL.

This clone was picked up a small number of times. As DNA, the CDR3 is TGCGCCAGCAGCCGGACTAGCGGGAGAGTCGAGACCCAGTACTTC. The encoded protein is CASSRTSGRVETQYF. This rearrangement joins TRBV10-2 to TRBJ2-5, with TRBD2 identical over 13 bases. From germline, CDR1 is WSHSY and CDR2 SAAADI. J lost 5 bases, V lost 6 bases, and 6 bases had no gene match. The CDR3 extends over 15 amino acids.

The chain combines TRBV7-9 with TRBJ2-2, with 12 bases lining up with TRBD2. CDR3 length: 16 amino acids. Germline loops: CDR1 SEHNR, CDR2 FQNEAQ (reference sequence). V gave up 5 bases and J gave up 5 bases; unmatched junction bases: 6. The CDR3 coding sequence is TGTGCCAGCAGCCCGACTAGCGGGAGAGGGACCGGGGAGCTGTTTTTT. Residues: CASSPTSGRGTGELFF.

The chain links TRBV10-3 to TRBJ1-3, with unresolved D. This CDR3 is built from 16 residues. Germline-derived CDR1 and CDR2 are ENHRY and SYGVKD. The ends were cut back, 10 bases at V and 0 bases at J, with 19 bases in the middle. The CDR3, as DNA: TGTGCCACAGCGCCGGGGAGAGGAGGCTCTGGAAACACCATATATTTT. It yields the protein CATAPGRGGSGNTIYF.

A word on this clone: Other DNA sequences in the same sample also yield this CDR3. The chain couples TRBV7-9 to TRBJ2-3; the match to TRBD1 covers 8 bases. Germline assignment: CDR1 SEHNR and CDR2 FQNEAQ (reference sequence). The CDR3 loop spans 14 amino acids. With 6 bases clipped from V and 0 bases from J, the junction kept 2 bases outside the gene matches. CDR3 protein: CASRGTGSTDTQYF. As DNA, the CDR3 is TGTGCCAGCAGGGGGACAGGTAGCACAGATACGCAGTATTTT.

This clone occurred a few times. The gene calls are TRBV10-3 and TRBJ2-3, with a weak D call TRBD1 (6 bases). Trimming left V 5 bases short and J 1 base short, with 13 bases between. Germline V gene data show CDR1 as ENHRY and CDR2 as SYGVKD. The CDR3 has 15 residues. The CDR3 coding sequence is TGTGCCATCAGTCGACAGGTTGGGGGCACAGATACGCAGTATTTT. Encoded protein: CAISRQVGGTDTQYF.

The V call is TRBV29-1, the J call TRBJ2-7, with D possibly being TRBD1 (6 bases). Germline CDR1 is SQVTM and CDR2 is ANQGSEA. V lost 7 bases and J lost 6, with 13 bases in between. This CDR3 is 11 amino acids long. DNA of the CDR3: TGCAGCGACGTAACAGGGCGCGAGCAGTACTTC. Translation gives CSDVTGREQYF.

CDR3 residues: CASSVLAGVTDTQYF. CDR3 bases: TGTGCCAGCAGTGTGTTAGCGGGAGTTACAGATACGCAGTATTTT. This chain joins TRBV7-9 and TRBJ2-3; TRBD2 agrees at 9 bases. In germline, CDR1 is SEHNR, CDR2 FQNEAQ (reference sequence). This CDR3 is built from 15 residues. V gave up 6 bases and J gave up 3 bases; unmatched junction bases: 7.

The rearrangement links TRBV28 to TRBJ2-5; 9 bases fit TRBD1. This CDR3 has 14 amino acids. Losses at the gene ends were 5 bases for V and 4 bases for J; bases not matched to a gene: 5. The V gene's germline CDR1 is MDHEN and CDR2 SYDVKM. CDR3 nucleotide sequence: TGTGCCAGCAGTCGGGACAGGGAAGGAGAGACCCAGTACTTC. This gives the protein CASSRDREGETQYF.

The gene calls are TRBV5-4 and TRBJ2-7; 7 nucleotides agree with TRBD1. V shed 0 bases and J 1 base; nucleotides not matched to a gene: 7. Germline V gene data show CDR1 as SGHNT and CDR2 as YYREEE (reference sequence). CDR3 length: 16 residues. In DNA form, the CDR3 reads TGTGCCAGCAGCTTGGCTGGGACAGCCCTTTCCTACGAGCAGTACTTC. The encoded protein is CASSLAGTALSYEQYF.

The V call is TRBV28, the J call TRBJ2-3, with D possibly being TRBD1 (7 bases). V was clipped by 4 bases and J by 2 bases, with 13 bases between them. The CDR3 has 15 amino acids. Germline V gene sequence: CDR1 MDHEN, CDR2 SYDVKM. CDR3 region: CASSYGRGVTDTQYF. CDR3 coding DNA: TGTGCCAGCAGTTACGGCAGGGGGGTCACAGATACGCAGTATTTT.

The CDR3: CASSWDIYNEKLFF. The CDR3 coding sequence is TGTGCCAGCAGCTGGGACATTTATAATGAAAAACTGTTTTTT. The chain is built from TRBV5-6 and TRBJ1-4, with a tentative D call TRBD1 (6 bases). Trimming took off 3 bases at V and 4 bases at J, with 10 bases between the two ends. The CDR3 is 14 amino acids. Germline V gene data show CDR1 as SGHDT and CDR2 as YYEEEE.

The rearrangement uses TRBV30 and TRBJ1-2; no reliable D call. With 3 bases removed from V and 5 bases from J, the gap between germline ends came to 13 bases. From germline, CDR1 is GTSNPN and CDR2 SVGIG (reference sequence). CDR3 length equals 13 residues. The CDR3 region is CAWSRREPYGYTF. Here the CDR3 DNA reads TGTGCCTGGAGCAGACGGGAACCTTATGGCTACACCTTC.

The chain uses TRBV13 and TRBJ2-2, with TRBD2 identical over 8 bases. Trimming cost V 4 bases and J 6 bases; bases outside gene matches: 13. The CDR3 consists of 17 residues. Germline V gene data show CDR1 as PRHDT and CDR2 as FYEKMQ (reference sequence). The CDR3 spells CASSSSGTRSWSGELFF. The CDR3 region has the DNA TGTGCCAGCAGCTCGTCCGGGACTAGGAGTTGGTCCGGGGAGCTGTTTTTT.

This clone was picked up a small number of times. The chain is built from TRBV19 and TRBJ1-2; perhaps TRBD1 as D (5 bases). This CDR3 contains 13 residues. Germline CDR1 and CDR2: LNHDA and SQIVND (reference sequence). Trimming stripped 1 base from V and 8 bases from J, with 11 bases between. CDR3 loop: CASSIGGADGYTF. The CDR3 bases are TGTGCCAGTAGTATAGGCGGGGCGGACGGCTACACCTTC.

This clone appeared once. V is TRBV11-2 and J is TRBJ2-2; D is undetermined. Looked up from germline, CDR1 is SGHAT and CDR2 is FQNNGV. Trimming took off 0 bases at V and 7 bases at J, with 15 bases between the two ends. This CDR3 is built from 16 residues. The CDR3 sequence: CASSLDLWQANGELFF. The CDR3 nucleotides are TGTGCCAGCAGCTTAGATCTGTGGCAGGCGAACGGGGAGCTGTTTTTT.

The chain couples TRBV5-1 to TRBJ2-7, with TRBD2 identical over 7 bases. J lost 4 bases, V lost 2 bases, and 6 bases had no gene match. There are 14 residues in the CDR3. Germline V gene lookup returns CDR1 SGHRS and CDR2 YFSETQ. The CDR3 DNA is TGCGCCAGCAGCTTCCGCGGGAGCTTATACGAGCAGTACTTC. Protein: CASSFRGSLYEQYF.

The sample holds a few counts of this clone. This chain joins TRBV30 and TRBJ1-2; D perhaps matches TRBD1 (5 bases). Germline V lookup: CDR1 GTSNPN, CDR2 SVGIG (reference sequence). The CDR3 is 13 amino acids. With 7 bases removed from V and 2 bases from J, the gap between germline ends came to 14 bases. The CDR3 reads CAFGTVRNYGYTF. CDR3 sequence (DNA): TGTGCCTTCGGGACGGTCAGAAACTATGGCTACACCTTC.

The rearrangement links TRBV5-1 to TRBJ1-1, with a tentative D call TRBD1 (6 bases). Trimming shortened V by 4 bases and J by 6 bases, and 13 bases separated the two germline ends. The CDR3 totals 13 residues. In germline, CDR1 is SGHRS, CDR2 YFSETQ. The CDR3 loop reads CASSLIRGSEAFF. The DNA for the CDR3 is TGCGCCAGCAGCCTAATCAGGGGATCTGAAGCTTTCTTT.

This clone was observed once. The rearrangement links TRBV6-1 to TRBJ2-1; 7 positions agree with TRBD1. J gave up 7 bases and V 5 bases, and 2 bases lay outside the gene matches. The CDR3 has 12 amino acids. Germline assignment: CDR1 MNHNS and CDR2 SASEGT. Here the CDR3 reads CASSPTGNEQFF. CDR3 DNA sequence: TGTGCCAGCAGTCCGACAGGGAATGAGCAGTTCTTC.

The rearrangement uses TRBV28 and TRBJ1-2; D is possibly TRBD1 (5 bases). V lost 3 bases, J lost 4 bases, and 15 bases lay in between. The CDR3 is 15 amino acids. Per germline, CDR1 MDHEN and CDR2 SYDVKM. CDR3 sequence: CASSLSGLSSYGYTF. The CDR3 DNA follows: TGTGCCAGCAGTTTGTCAGGGCTCTCTTCCTATGGCTACACCTTC.

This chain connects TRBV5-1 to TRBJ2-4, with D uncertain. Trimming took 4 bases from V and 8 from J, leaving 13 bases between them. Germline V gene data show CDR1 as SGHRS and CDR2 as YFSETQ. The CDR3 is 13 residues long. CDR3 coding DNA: TGCGCCAGCAGCCTCCGCGACGTGGACATTCAGTACTTC. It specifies CASSLRDVDIQYF.

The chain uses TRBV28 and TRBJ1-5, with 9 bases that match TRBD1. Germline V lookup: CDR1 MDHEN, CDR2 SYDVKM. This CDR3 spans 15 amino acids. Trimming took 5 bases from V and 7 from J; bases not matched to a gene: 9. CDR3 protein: CASSAGTGWRQPQHF. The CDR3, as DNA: TGTGCCAGCAGTGCGGGGACAGGGTGGCGGCAGCCCCAGCATTTT.

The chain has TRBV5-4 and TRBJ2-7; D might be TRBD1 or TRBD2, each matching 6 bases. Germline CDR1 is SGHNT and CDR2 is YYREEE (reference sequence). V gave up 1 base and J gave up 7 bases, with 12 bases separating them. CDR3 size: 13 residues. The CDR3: CASSLTGTGEQYF. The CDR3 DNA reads TGTGCCAGCAGCTTGACAGGGACTGGGGAGCAGTACTTC.

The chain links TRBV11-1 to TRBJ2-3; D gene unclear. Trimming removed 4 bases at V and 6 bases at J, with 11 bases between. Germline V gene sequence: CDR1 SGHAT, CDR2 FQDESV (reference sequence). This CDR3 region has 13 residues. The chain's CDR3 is CASSSDRRDTQYF. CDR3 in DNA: TGTGCCAGCAGCTCCGACCGAAGGGATACGCAGTATTTT.

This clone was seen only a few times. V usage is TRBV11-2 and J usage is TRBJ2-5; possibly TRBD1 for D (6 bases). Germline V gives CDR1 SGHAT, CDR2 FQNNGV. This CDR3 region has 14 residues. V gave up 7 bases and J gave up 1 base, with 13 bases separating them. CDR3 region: CASNRDRRQETQYF. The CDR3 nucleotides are TGTGCCAGCAACCGAGACAGGCGCCAAGAGACCCAGTACTTC.

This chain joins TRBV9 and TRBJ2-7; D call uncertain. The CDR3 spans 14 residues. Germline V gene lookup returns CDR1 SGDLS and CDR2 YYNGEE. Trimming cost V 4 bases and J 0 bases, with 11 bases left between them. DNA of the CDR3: TGTGCCAGCAGCTTCAGGACCGACTCCTACGAGCAGTACTTC. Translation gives CASSFRTDSYEQYF.

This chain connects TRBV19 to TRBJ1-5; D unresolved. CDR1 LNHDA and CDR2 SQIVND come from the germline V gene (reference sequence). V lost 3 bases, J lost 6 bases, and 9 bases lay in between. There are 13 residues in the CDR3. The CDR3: CASSIIGIQPQHF. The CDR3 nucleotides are TGTGCCAGTAGTATCATCGGGATTCAGCCCCAGCATTTT.

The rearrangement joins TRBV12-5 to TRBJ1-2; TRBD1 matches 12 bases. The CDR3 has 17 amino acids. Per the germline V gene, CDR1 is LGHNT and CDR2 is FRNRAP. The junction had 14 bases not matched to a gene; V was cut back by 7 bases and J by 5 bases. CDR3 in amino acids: CASARDRGLSSPYGYTF. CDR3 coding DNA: TGTGCTAGTGCCCGGGACAGGGGGCTCTCCAGCCCTTATGGCTACACCTTC.

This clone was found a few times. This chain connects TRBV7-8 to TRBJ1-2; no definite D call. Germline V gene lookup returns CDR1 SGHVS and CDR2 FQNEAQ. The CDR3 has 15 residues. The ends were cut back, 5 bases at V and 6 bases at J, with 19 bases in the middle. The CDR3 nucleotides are TGTGCCAGCAGCCCCCCCGGGGAGCTTCAGAATGGCTACACCTTC. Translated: CASSPPGELQNGYTF.